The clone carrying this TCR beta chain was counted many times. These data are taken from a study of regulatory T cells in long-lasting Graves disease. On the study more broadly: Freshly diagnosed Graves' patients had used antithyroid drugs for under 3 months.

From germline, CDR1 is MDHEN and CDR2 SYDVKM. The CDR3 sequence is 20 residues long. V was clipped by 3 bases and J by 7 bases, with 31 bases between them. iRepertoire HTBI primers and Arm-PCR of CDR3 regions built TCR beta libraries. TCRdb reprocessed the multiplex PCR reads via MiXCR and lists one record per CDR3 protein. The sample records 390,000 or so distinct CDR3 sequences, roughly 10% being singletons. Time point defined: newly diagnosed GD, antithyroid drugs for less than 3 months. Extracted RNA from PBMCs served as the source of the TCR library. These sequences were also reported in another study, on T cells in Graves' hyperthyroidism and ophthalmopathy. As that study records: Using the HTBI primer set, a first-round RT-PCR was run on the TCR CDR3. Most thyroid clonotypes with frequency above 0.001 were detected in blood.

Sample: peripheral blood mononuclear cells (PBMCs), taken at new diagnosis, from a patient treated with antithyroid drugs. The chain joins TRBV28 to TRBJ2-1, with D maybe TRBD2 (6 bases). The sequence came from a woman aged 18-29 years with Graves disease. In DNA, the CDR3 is TGTGCCAGCAGTTTGATGTTGTTATCGTCAAAACGGGAGCGATTTAATGAGCAGTTCTTC. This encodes CASSLMLLSSKRERFNEQFF.